This record concerns one TCR beta chain sequence. Its antigen is not yet known. No clone much larger than this one lies a single base away; base qualities are absent. To sequence the TCRbeta CDR3 region, genomic DNA was isolated from the sorted cells. The immunoSEQ Assay was used to sequence the TCRbeta CDR3 regions. TCRdb holds this immuneACCESS table with in-frame rearrangements only. Some clones are missing; in checked studies, unresolved V genes explain under half, and the rest has no known cause. Within this sample are about 80,000 clones, with more than 75% of them counted one time only. The ten largest clones take up 0.4% to 0.6% of the sample. The germline V gene (reference sequence) yields MNHNY for CDR1 and SVGAGI for CDR2. Spanning cysteine to phenylalanine, the CDR3 consists of 16 amino acids. CDR3 DNA is the only sequence kept; it has 48 bases, read in frame from the first base. The V and J ends are trimmed by 6 bases and 7 bases, leaving 19 bases between them.

The trial excluded patients who had a history of autoimmune disease or were on systemic immunosuppression. Peripheral blood for TCR sequencing was collected from all dose cohorts at baseline, on cycle 4 day 1, and on cycle 7 day 1. The samples were taken from a phase I, first-in-human, multicenter, open-label dose-escalation trial of ivuxolimab. Adults with locally advanced or metastatic head and neck squamous cell, hepatocellular, melanoma or renal cell carcinoma were enrolled in the trial. Before TCR sequencing, CD4+ T cells and CD8+ T cells from peripheral blood were sorted into separate populations. This entry belongs to a study of OX40 agonist ivuxolimab in advanced cancers. General notes on the study: The costimulatory receptor OX40 (CD134) was targeted by ivuxolimab, a fully human IgG2 agonistic monoclonal antibody. Intravenous ivuxolimab was administered to patients every 2 weeks at six dose levels: 0.01, 0.1, 0.3, 1.5, 3 and 10 mg/kg. A male proportion of almost 85% and a mean age of approximately 62 years, ranging from roughly 23 to 79, were recorded for the dose-escalation cohort. Peripheral TCRbeta sequencing was intended to test whether TCR sequence diversity was altered and clonal T-cell expansion was caused by ivuxolimab. The paper reports the monotherapy dose-escalation portion (N of about 54 patients) of the phase I ivuxolimab trial. Prior anti-PD-1, anti-PD-L1 or anti-CTLA-4 therapy was permitted, and 35% to 40% of dose-escalation patients had received checkpoint inhibitors. Of the roughly 51 patients in dose escalation, 19 had hepatocellular carcinoma, some 15 had melanoma, 9 had renal cell carcinoma and 9 had head and neck cancer. Partial responses were achieved by three dose-escalation patients, of whom one had hepatocellular carcinoma and two had cutaneous melanoma.

Points the paper makes about the study in general: At doses of 0.1 to 3.0 mg/kg, clonal expansion of both CD4+ and CD8+ T cells in blood was seen between baseline and week 6. In the 0.1-3.0 mg/kg groups, partial responders were among the patients with the lowest normalized peripheral clonal expansion, particularly in CD8+ T cells. After ivuxolimab, more expanded clones were found on average in CD8+ T cells than in CD4+ T cells. The antigen specificity of the clonally expanded peripheral T cells was not determined. Low levels of normalized T-cell clonal expansion were also seen in some patients who did not respond.

Material: CD4+ or CD8+ T cells sorted from blood, obtained in a trial of the OX40 agonist ivuxolimab. In this chain, TRBV6-6 is recombined with TRBJ1-6; 5 matching bases give a weak D call of TRBD1. The receptor's source is an adult with an advanced solid tumor such as melanoma, head and neck, liver or kidney cancer. Here is the DNA: TGTGCCAGCAGCCCTGACAGCCCCGTTTTAAATTCACCCCTCCACTTT. Its protein reads: CASSPDSPVLNSPLHF.